The 9 T cell receptor beta chains given below trace back to one sample, sequenced in a study of blood T cell repertoires in COVID-19. Repertoires were generated with immunoSEQ multiplex PCR, while TCRdb's copy carries only in-frame clones and drops some. The table has some 100,000 clones, approximately 84% seen once. What was sequenced was peripheral blood. These receptors originate from a woman aged 45-60 years with acute or convalescent COVID-19.

This clone was observed a single time. J is TRBJ2-6 and V is TRBV28, with TRBD2 as a possible D gene (7 bases). The V and J ends lost 5 bases and 1 base respectively, with 21 bases between them. The germline gives CDR1 MDHEN, CDR2 SYDVKM. The CDR3 loop spans 19 amino acids. The CDR3 sequence is CASSAPPGGGRSGANVLTF. The CDR3 DNA follows: TGTGCCAGCAGTGCGCCACCTGGGGGGGGCAGGTCTGGGGCCAACGTCCTGACTTTC. The variable domain in full, with the rest retrieved from reference TRBV28 and TRBJ2-6, is DVKVTQSSRYLVKRTGEKVFLECVQDMDHENMFWYRQDPGLGLRLIYFSYDVKMKEKGDIPEGYSVSREKKERFSLILESASTNQTSMYLCASSAPPGGGRSGANVLTFGAGSRLTVL.

The chain employs TRBV9 and TRBJ1-1; 8 nucleotides agree with TRBD1. J lost 0 bases, V lost 3 bases, and 4 bases had no gene match. Germline V CDR1 and CDR2: SGDLS, YYNGEE. This CDR3 has 15 residues. DNA of the CDR3: TGTGCCAGCAGCGGTCTGACAGGGGTGAACACTGAAGCTTTCTTT. This codes for CASSGLTGVNTEAFF.

The chain has TRBV3-1 (or the pseudogene TRBV3-2) and TRBJ1-1, with TRBD1 as a possible D gene (5 bases). Trimming removed 2 bases at V and 5 bases at J, with 21 bases between. Germline assignment: CDR1 LGHDT and CDR2 YNNKEL (reference sequence). This CDR3 is built from 17 residues. Here the CDR3 DNA reads TGTGCCAGCAGCCAAATCTCGTTTAGCACGGGGGGGACTGAAGCTTTCTTT. As protein: CASSQISFSTGGTEAFF.

CDR3 sequence reads: CATSRDKGATNEKLFF. CDR3 sequence (DNA): TGTGCCACCAGCAGAGATAAGGGGGCAACTAATGAAAAACTGTTTTTT. The rearrangement uses TRBV15 and TRBJ1-4, with a possible D match to TRBD1 (6 bases). Trimming left V 0 bases short and J 0 bases short, with 8 bases between. CDR3 length: 16 residues. Germline V CDR1 and CDR2: LNHNV, YYDKDF (reference sequence).

The J gene is TRBJ2-5, the V gene TRBV5-1; TRBD2 matches at 8 bases. This CDR3 is built from 15 residues. In germline, CDR1 is SGHRS, CDR2 YFSETQ. The V and J ends lost 3 bases and 7 bases, in that order; junction bases with no gene match: 11. This CDR3 is CASSSQGGREGTQYF. CDR3 coding DNA: TGCGCCAGCAGCTCCCAGGGTGGCCGGGAGGGGACCCAGTACTTC.

This chain joins TRBV2 and TRBJ1-6; D may be TRBD1 (5 bases). V was clipped by 5 bases and J by 5 bases, with 16 bases between them. Germline V gives CDR1 SNHLY, CDR2 FYNNEI. The CDR3 covers 16 residues. DNA for the CDR3: TGTGCCAGCAGTTTGAGGGAGGGACGGAATAATTCACCCCTCCACTTT. It translates to CASSLREGRNNSPLHF. The full variable domain, completed using reference TRBV2 and TRBJ1-6, is EPEVTQTPSHQVTQMGQEVILRCVPISNHLYFYWYRQILGQKVEFLVSFYNNEISEKSEIFDDQFSVERPDGSNFTLKIRSTKLEDSAMYFCASSLREGRNNSPLHFGNGTRLTVT.

The chain combines TRBV28 with TRBJ2-1, with 8 bases that match TRBD1. Germline V CDR1 and CDR2: MDHEN, SYDVKM. The CDR3 is made up of 14 amino acids. The trim removed 4 bases at V and 2 bases at J, leaving 1 base unmatched. This CDR3 reads CASSWTGPYNEQFF. CDR3 coding DNA: TGTGCCAGCAGTTGGACAGGGCCCTACAATGAGCAGTTCTTC.

The chain's CDR3 is CAWSLTGTSYGYTF. The CDR3 DNA is TGTGCCTGGAGTCTAACAGGGACCAGCTATGGCTACACCTTC. The rearrangement links TRBV30 to TRBJ1-2; D perhaps matches TRBD1 (6 bases). Germline V lookup: CDR1 GTSNPN, CDR2 SVGIG (reference sequence). The CDR3 loop spans 14 amino acids. The ends were cut back, 2 bases at V and 4 bases at J, with 14 bases in the middle.

Concerning this clone itself: At one end the junction does not follow the germline gene, possibly because of a read error. The chain employs TRBV10-3 and TRBJ2-3; 9 nucleotides line up with TRBD2. CDR3 length equals 15 residues. The V gene's germline CDR1 is ENHRY and CDR2 SYGVKD. The CDR3 loop is CAIGVLAGRTDTQYF. The CDR3 region has the DNA TGTGCCATCGGAGTACTAGCGGGCCGCACGGATACGCAGTATTTT.